The present entry profiles one TCR beta chain with its context. This CDR3 is 14 amino acids long. Germline lookup yields CDR1 DFQATT and CDR2 SNEGSKA (reference sequence). V shed 2 bases and J shed 0 bases, with 11 bases lying between them. Primed by a sample-barcoded 5' primer and a J-beta primer mix, a second PCR proceeded for 7 to 11 cycles. TCRdb re-analysed the 5' RACE reads in MiXCR, keeping a single row per CDR3 protein. The repertoire holds more than 1,000,000 distinct CDR3 sequences, around 25% seen once, with approximately 0.75% in the top ten. This entry belongs to a study of blood T cells in healthy people across ages. This sample was also put to use in a study of T cells of mothers and their children. Per that study: A few healthy Caucasian mothers and their six children were the donors. Slightly higher overlap, not significant, was seen in related mother-child pairs than in unrelated pairs.

The chain recombines TRBV20-1 with TRBJ2-7; D gene unclear. Sequencing used blood. The clonotype was recovered from a girl aged 2-10 years in good health. The CDR3 DNA reads as TGCAGTGCTAGACTCCTCCGGGTCTCCTACGAGCAGTACTTC. Translating gives CSARLLRVSYEQYF.